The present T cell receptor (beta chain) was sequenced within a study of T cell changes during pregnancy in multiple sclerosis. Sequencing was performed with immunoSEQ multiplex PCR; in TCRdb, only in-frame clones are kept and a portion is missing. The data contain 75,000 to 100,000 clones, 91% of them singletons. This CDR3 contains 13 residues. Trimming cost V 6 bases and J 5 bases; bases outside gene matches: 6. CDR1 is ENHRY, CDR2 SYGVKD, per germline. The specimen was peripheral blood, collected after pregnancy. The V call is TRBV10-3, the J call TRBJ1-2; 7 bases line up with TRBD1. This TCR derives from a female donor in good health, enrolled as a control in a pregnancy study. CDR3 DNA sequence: TGTGCCATCAGGGAGACAGGGCAGTATGGCTACACCTTC. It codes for CAIRETGQYGYTF.